This TCR beta chain was observed in a study of blood T cell repertoires in COVID-19. The wider study: Nucleic acid was either cDNA or gDNA, and it came from T cells, B-cell-depleted T cells, or PBMCs.

The CDR3 is made up of 13 amino acids. V shed 6 bases and J shed 4 bases, with 13 bases lying between them. Germline V gene data show CDR1 as MNHEY and CDR2 as SVGAGI. Using immunoSEQ multiplex PCR, the repertoire was profiled, and TCRdb retains in-frame clones only, with some absent. The table has some 200,000 clones, 70% to 90% seen once. Sequencing was done on a sample of peripheral blood. This chain uses TRBV6-5 with TRBJ2-7; D possibly corresponds to TRBD2 (5 bases). The sequence was collected from an older man with acute or convalescent COVID-19. The CDR3 sequence: CASSEGARYEQYF. CDR3 nucleotide sequence: TGTGCCAGCAGCGAGGGTGCTCGATACGAGCAGTACTTC.